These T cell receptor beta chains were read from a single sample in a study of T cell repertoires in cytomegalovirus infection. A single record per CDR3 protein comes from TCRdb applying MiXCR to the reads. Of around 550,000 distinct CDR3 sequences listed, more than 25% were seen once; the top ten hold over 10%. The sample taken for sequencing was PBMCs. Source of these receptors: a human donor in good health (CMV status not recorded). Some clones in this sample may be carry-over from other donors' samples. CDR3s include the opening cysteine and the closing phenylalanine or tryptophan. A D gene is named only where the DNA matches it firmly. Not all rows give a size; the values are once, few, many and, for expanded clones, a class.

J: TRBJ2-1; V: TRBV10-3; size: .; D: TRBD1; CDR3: CAISKGQGTNEQFF; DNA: TGTGCCATCAGTAAAGGACAGGGTACTAATGAGCAGTTCTTC
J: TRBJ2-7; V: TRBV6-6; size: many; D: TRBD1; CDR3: CASSYSKRDRGRYEQYF; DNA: TGTGCCAGCAGTTACTCGAAAAGGGACAGGGGGCGTTACGAGCAGTACTTC
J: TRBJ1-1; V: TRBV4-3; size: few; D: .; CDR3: CASSQAATWAGAFF; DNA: TGCGCCAGCAGCCAAGCCGCTACGTGGGCCGGGGCTTTCTTT
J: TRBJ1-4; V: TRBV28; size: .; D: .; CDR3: CASSFGYRELFF; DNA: TGTGCCAGCAGTTTCGGCTATAGGGAACTGTTTTTT
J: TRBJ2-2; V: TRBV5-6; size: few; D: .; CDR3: CASSLAGPFANTGELFF; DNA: TGTGCCAGCAGCTTGGCGGGGCCGTTCGCGAACACCGGGGAGCTGTTTTTT
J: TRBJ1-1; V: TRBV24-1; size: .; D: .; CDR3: CATSEQENTEAFF; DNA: TGTGCCACCAGTGAACAGGAGAACACTGAAGCTTTCTTT
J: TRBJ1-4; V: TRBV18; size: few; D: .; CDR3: CASSLYGPNGKLFF; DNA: TGTGCCAGCTCCCTTTATGGACCTAATGGAAAACTGTTTTTT
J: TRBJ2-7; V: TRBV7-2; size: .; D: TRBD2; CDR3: CASSIRSSGTSGSSYEQYF; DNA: TGTGCCAGCAGCATTAGATCGTCCGGGACTAGCGGGAGCTCCTACGAGCAGTACTTC
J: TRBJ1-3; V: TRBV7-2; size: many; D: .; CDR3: CASSLASAGGNTIYF; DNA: TGTGCCAGCAGCTTAGCTTCTGCAGGAGGAAACACCATATATTTT
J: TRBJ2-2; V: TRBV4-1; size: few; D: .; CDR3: CASSQAAAGELFF; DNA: TGCGCCAGCAGCCAAGCCGCGGCGGGGGAGCTGTTTTTT
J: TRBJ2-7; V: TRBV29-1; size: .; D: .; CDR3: CSVGPGGESEQYF; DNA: TGCAGCGTTGGTCCCGGGGGAGAGAGCGAGCAGTACTTC
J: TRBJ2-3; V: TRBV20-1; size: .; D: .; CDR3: CSATLERTVPDTQYF; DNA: TGCAGTGCAACGTTAGAGAGGACGGTCCCAGATACGCAGTATTTT
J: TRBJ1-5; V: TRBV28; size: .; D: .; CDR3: CASSLGGGDQPQHF; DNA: TGTGCCAGCAGTCTCGGGGGGGGGGATCAGCCCCAGCATTTT
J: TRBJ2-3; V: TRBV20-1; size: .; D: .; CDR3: CSASPVADTQYF; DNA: TGCAGTGCTAGTCCCGTTGCAGATACGCAGTATTTT
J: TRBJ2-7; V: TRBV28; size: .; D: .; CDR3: CASSFADEQYF; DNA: TGTGCCAGCAGTTTCGCGGACGAGCAGTACTTC
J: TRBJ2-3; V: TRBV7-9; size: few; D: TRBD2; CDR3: CASRKNSGRALDTQYF; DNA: TGTGCCAGCCGTAAGAATAGCGGGAGGGCCCTGGATACGCAGTATTTT
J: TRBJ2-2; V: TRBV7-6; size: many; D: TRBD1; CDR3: CASTAGQGGTGELFF; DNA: TGTGCCAGCACCGCGGGACAGGGGGGGACCGGGGAGCTGTTTTTT
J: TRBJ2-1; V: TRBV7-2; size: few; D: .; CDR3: CASSPGISGTRQFF; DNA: TGTGCCAGCAGCCCAGGAATTAGCGGCACCCGGCAGTTCTTC
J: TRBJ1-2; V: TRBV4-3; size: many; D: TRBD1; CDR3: CASSPRAQGDLYGYTF; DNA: TGCGCCAGCAGCCCCAGGGCACAGGGGGACCTCTATGGCTACACCTTC
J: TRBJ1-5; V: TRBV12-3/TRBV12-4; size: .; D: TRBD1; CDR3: CASRGTGVRQPQHF; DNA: TGTGCCAGCAGGGGGACAGGGGTTCGTCAGCCCCAGCATTTT
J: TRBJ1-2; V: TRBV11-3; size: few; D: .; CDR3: CASSLDHYGHNYGYTF; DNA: TGTGCCAGCAGCTTAGATCATTATGGGCACAACTATGGCTACACCTTC
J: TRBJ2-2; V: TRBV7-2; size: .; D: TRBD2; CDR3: CASSPTSGRGTGELFF; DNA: TGTGCCAGCAGTCCAACTAGCGGGAGAGGTACCGGGGAGCTGTTTTTT
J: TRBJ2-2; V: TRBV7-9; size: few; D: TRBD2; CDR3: CASRHGLAGVSGGELFF; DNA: TGTGCCAGCAGACACGGACTAGCGGGAGTCTCCGGCGGGGAGCTGTTTTTT
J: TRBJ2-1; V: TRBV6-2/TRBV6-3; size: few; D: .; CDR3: CASISSTYEQFF; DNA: TGTGCCAGCATTAGCTCCACCTATGAGCAGTTCTTC
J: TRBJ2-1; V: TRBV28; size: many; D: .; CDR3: CASSLAGQSSYNEQFF; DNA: TGTGCCAGCAGTTTAGCGGGACAGAGCTCCTACAATGAGCAGTTCTTC
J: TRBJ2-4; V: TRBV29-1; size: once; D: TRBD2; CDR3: CSGSGTAKNIQYF; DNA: TGCAGCGGTAGCGGGACAGCCAAAAACATTCAGTACTTC
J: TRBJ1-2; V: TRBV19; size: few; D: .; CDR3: CASSFRSGQHSNYGYTF; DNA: TGTGCCAGTAGTTTCAGGTCAGGGCAACATTCAAACTATGGCTACACCTTC
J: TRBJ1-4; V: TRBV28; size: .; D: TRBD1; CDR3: CASSSTGVSLRTNEKLFF; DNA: TGTGCCAGCAGCTCAACAGGGGTTAGCCTAAGGACTAATGAAAAACTGTTTTTT
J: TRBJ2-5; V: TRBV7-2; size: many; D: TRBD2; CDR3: CASSFGGRVQETQYF; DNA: TGTGCCAGCAGCTTTGGAGGGAGGGTCCAAGAGACCCAGTACTTC
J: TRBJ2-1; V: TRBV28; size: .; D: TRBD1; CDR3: CASITGTGAYNEQFF; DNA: TGTGCCAGCATTACCGGGACAGGGGCCTACAATGAGCAGTTCTTC
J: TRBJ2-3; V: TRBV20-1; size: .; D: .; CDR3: CSASEDLSDTQYF; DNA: TGCAGTGCTAGTGAGGACCTTTCAGATACGCAGTATTTT
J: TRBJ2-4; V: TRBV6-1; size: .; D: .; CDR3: CASSESGTVIQYF; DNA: TGTGCCAGCAGTGAGTCCGGTACGGTCATTCAGTACTTC
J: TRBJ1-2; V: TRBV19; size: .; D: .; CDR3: CASSIDLLADYGYTF; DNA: TGTGCCAGTAGTATAGATCTATTGGCAGACTATGGCTACACCTTC
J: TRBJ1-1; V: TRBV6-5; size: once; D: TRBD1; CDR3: CASSYQGAITEAFF; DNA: TGTGCCAGCAGTTACCAGGGGGCGATTACTGAAGCTTTCTTT
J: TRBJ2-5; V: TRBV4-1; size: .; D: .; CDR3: CASSQLGSVQETQYF; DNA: TGCGCCAGCAGCCAATTGGGGTCAGTGCAAGAGACCCAGTACTTC
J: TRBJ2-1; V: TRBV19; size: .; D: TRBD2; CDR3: CASILGGSGEQFF; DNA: TGTGCCAGTATCCTCGGCGGGAGTGGTGAGCAGTTCTTC